A single sample gave rise to the 23 T cell receptor beta chains below, sequenced in a study of blood T cells in healthy people across ages. The authors ran a second PCR of about 7 to 11 cycles using a sample-barcoded 5' primer and a J-beta primer mix. In TCRdb, the 5' RACE reads were re-called with MiXCR into one record per CDR3 protein. The table has roughly 680,000 distinct CDR3 sequences, around 52% seen once. The sample consisted of blood. All receptors derive from a woman older than 75 in good health.

The CDR3 loop is CSANIDNYGYTF. In DNA form, the CDR3 reads TGCAGTGCTAATATTGATAACTATGGCTACACCTTC. The chain couples TRBV20-1 to TRBJ1-2; D not resolved. Trimming left V 4 bases short and J 1 base short, with 7 bases between. Germline V gene sequence: CDR1 DFQATT, CDR2 SNEGSKA (reference sequence). The CDR3 is 12 residues long.

Worth noting for this clonotype: A much larger clone lies one base from this, so it may be a read error. No conserved phenylalanine or tryptophan is present at the end of the CDR3, so a read error is the likely explanation. The chain has TRBV20-1 and TRBJ1-5; 7 bases map to TRBD1. V shed 0 bases and J 4 bases; nucleotides not matched to a gene: 6. The CDR3 length is 15 residues. Looked up from germline, CDR1 is DFQATT and CDR2 is SNEGSKA (reference sequence). The CDR3 reads CSARDRQGLNQPQHL. CDR3 coding DNA: TGCAGTGCTAGAGATCGACAGGGCCTTAATCAGCCCCAGCATCTT.

V gene TRBV27 combines with J gene TRBJ2-7, with 9 positions matching TRBD1. The J call is in doubt because the DNA end fits TRBJ2-5 better. Germline V gene data show CDR1 as MNHEY and CDR2 as SMNVEV (reference sequence). This CDR3 is built from 14 residues. CDR3 sequence reads: CASSLTGGSETQYF. CDR3 nucleotides: TGTGCCAGCAGTTTGACAGGGGGTTCGGAGACCCAGTACTTC.

By proportion, this clonotype is medium-sized (0.01 to 0.1%). This chain joins TRBV6-4 and TRBJ2-3; D is ambiguous. This CDR3 has 16 residues. V was pared by 2 bases and J by 1 base, with 13 bases between. Germline V gene lookup returns CDR1 MRHNA and CDR2 SNTAGT. CDR3 loop: CASSDGSGPGTDTQYF. The CDR3 coding sequence is TGTGCCAGCAGTGACGGATCGGGTCCGGGCACAGATACGCAGTATTTT.

On this clonotype itself: A much larger clone lies one base from this, so it may be a read error. The gene calls are TRBV24-1 and TRBJ2-1; D is undetermined. V dropped 12 bases and J dropped 13 bases, with 24 bases sitting between them. Per germline, CDR1 KGHDR and CDR2 SFDVKD. There are 13 residues in the CDR3. Here the CDR3 reads CAVSRRFQETQFF. CDR3 bases: TGTGCCGTCTCGCGACGGTTTCAAGAGACCCAGTTCTTC.

This clonotype was found many times. V is TRBV29-1 and J is TRBJ2-7; maybe TRBD2 (6 bases). Trimming took 6 bases from V and 2 from J, leaving 8 bases between them. The CDR3 is 11 amino acids. Looked up from germline, CDR1 is SQVTM and CDR2 is ANQGSEA. CDR3 loop: CSVGLPYEQYF. The CDR3 nucleotides are TGCAGCGTGGGACTTCCCTACGAGCAGTACTTC.

The V call is TRBV7-9, the J call TRBJ2-7; D is possibly TRBD2 (6 bases). The CDR3 is 14 residues long. The V and J ends lost 4 bases and 7 bases respectively, with 17 bases between them. Germline loops: CDR1 SEHNR, CDR2 FQNEAQ (reference sequence). The CDR3: CASSWGTSSTEQYF. CDR3 bases: TGTGCCAGCAGCTGGGGGACTTCCTCCACGGAGCAGTACTTC. Full variable domain (rest looked up from reference TRBV7-9 and TRBJ2-7): DTGVSQNPRHKITKRGQNVTFRCDPISEHNRLYWYRQTLGQGPEFLTYFQNEAQLEKSRLLSDRFSAERPKGSFSTLEIQRTEQGDSAMYLCASSWGTSSTEQYFGPGTRLTVT.

This chain links TRBV18 with TRBJ2-3; D may be TRBD1 (5 bases). The germline gives CDR1 KGHSH, CDR2 LQKENI. The V and J ends lost 3 bases and 4 bases respectively, with 17 bases between them. This CDR3 region has 16 residues. The CDR3, as DNA: TGTGCCAGCTCACCCTTTGGGTCCAGGGCGGCAGATACGCAGTATTTT. Encoded protein: CASSPFGSRAADTQYF.

The chain uses TRBV27 and TRBJ1-5; tentative D call: TRBD1 (5 bases). CDR1 and CDR2 from the germline V gene are MNHEY and SMNVEV (reference sequence). Trimming took off 1 base at V and 3 bases at J, with 16 bases between the two ends. This CDR3 contains 17 residues. This CDR3 is CASSLLGTRTNNQPQHF. CDR3 nucleotides: TGTGCCAGCAGTTTATTAGGGACCAGAACAAACAATCAGCCCCAGCATTTT.

The chain combines TRBV7-2 with TRBJ2-4; 11 positions match TRBD2. Germline CDR1 SGHTA, CDR2 FQGNSA. The ends lost 7 bases at V and 0 bases at J; junction bases unmatched: 11. The CDR3 is 18 residues long. The DNA of the CDR3 is TGTGCCAGCACCTCTTCGAAGGGGACTAGCGGAGCCAAAAACATTCAGTACTTC. It specifies CASTSSKGTSGAKNIQYF.

This clonotype has at least ten counts. V gene TRBV12-3 or TRBV12-4 combines with J gene TRBJ2-1; 14 positions agree with TRBD2. V lost 8 bases, J lost 4 bases, and 1 base stayed unmatched. The CDR3 has 14 residues. The CDR3 region has the DNA TGTGCCAGCGGGACTAGCGGGAGTTACAATGAGCAGTTCTTC. Its translation is CASGTSGSYNEQFF.

This clonotype occurred a few times. This chain uses TRBV24-1 with TRBJ2-2, with 8 bases aligning to TRBD1. CDR3 length: 13 residues. Germline V lookup: CDR1 KGHDR, CDR2 SFDVKD. Trimming cost V 7 bases and J 3 bases; bases outside gene matches: 0. This chain's CDR3 is CATRDRDTGELFF. DNA of the CDR3: TGTGCCACCAGGGACAGGGACACCGGGGAGCTGTTTTTT.

J is TRBJ2-1 and V is TRBV5-1; D is unresolved. V gave up 2 bases and J gave up 8 bases, with 8 bases separating them. This CDR3 comprises 12 residues. Per germline, CDR1 SGHRS and CDR2 YFSETQ. The CDR3 spells CASSFSSYEQFF. CDR3 bases: TGCGCCAGCAGCTTTTCGAGCTATGAGCAGTTCTTC. Supplemented by reference TRBV5-1 and TRBJ2-1, the full variable domain reads KAGVTQTPRYLIKTRGQQVTLSCSPISGHRSVSWYQQTPGQGLQFLFEYFSETQRNKGNFPGRFSGRQFSNSRSEMNVSTLELGDSALYLCASSFSSYEQFFGPGTRLTVL.

V usage is TRBV4-1 and J usage is TRBJ2-6; D is undetermined. This CDR3 is 15 amino acids long. The V end was cut by 1 base, the J end by 2 bases, with 6 bases between. Germline CDR1 is MGHRA and CDR2 is YSYEKL. The CDR3 nucleotides are TGCGCCAGCAGCCAAGGCCTCGCTGGGGCCAACGTCCTGACTTTC. It codes for CASSQGLAGANVLTF.

This chain connects TRBV12-3 or TRBV12-4 to TRBJ2-7; no clear D. The assigned J gene may be wrong: the sequence end matches TRBJ2-5 better. The CDR3 sequence is 12 residues long. The CDR3 loop is CASSLYMETQYF. The CDR3 nucleotides are TGTGCCAGCAGTTTATACATGGAGACCCAGTACTTC.

This clonotype has ten or more counts. The CDR3 reads CASSLRQGGYTF. The CDR3 DNA reads TGTGCCAGCAGCCTTAGACAGGGAGGCTACACCTTC. The V gene is TRBV7-2, the J gene TRBJ1-2, with 7 bases aligning to TRBD1. This CDR3 is 12 amino acids long. Trimming at V came to 5 bases and at J to 8 bases, leaving 5 bases not matched to a gene. CDR1 is SGHTA, CDR2 FQGNSA, per germline.

Ten or more counts support this clonotype. The rearrangement joins TRBV27 to TRBJ2-5; the D gene is possibly TRBD2 (5 bases). The better agreement between TRBJ2-7 and the DNA end casts doubt on the J call. Germline V gene lookup returns CDR1 MNHEY and CDR2 SMNVEV (reference sequence). The CDR3 consists of 13 residues. CDR3 coding DNA: TGTGCCAGCAGTTTAGAACGGGGTTACGAGCAGTACTTC. Protein sequence: CASSLERGYEQYF.

A word on this clonotype: This may arise from a read error, as a much more abundant clone is one base away. The chain joins TRBV11-2 to TRBJ2-5; no clear D. V lost 7 bases to trimming and J lost 5 bases, with 20 bases between them. Germline V gene data show CDR1 as SGHAT and CDR2 as FQNNGV. The CDR3 runs to 15 residues. The CDR3 reads CASILFSPSAETQYF. The CDR3 DNA reads as TGTGCCAGCATCCTCTTCTCCCCAAGTGCCGAGACCCAGTACTTC.

The chain links TRBV30 to TRBJ1-1, with TRBD1 matching over 7 bases. Germline CDR1 and CDR2: GTSNPN and SVGIG (reference sequence). There are 12 residues in the CDR3. V gave up 5 bases and J gave up 11 bases; unmatched junction bases: 11. The CDR3 coding sequence is TGTGCCTGGGGAACAGGGGAGGTCGGGGCTTTCTTT. Its translation: CAWGTGEVGAFF.

The chain uses TRBV4-3 and TRBJ2-7; 7 nucleotides align to TRBD1. The J call is uncertain, as TRBJ2-5 better fits the DNA end. The length of the CDR3 is 15 residues. Per germline, CDR1 LGHNA and CDR2 YSLEER. Written as DNA, the CDR3 is TGCGCCAGCAGCCAAGAGACAGGGATGATGGAGACCCAGTACTTC. Its translation: CASSQETGMMETQYF.

The chain uses TRBV29-1 and TRBJ2-4; either TRBD1 or TRBD2 may supply D (5 bases each). Germline V gene data show CDR1 as SQVTM and CDR2 as ANQGSEA. Trimming stripped 5 bases from V and 0 bases from J, with 14 bases between. There are 15 residues in the CDR3. This CDR3 is CSVRGTELAKNIQYF. In DNA, the CDR3 is TGCAGCGTTCGAGGGACGGAACTAGCCAAAAACATTCAGTACTTC.

The V and J genes are TRBV7-2 and TRBJ2-5; no firm D call. Germline values: CDR1 SGHTA, CDR2 FQGNSA. The V end was cut by 4 bases, the J end by 1 base, with 10 bases between. The CDR3 consists of 14 residues. The CDR3 protein is CASSWMQAQETQYF. In nucleotides, the CDR3 is TGTGCCAGCAGCTGGATGCAAGCCCAAGAGACCCAGTACTTC.

As concerns this clonotype: This may arise from a read error, as a much more abundant clone is one base away. The CDR3 DNA is TGCGGTGCTAGACAGGGAGGGCAGCCCCAGCATTTT. It encodes CGARQGGQPQHF. The chain has TRBV20-1 and TRBJ1-5, with 7 bases matching TRBD1. The CDR3 sequence is 12 residues long. Germline CDR1 and CDR2: DFQATT and SNEGSKA (reference sequence).